This is a list of T cell receptor beta chains from one sample in a study of blood T cell repertoires in COVID-19. Repertoires were generated with immunoSEQ multiplex PCR, while TCRdb's copy carries only in-frame clones and drops some. The data contain about 100,000 clones, around 86% of them singletons. The specimen sequenced was peripheral blood. The receptors shown here come from a man aged 45-65 years with active or convalescent COVID-19. The CDR3 runs from the conserved cysteine through the conserved F or W. D genes are given only for firm matches. Rows give clone size only sometimes, using once, few, many, or a class for an expanded clone.

13,TRBJ1-1,.,.,TRBV18,TGTGCCTCTACCCGGGATCCGAACACTGAAGCTTTCTTT,CASTRDPNTEAFF
16,TRBJ2-2,.,.,TRBV3-1/TRBV3-2,TGTGCCAGCAGCCAAGGACCGACAGGGAACACCGGGGAGCTGTTTTTT,CASSQGPTGNTGELFF
14,TRBJ2-7,.,TRBD1,TRBV19,TGTGCCAGTAGTGAAAGCGGACAGGGTTCCGAGCAGTACTTC,CASSESGQGSEQYF
13,TRBJ1-2,.,.,TRBV29-1,TGCAGCGTGCAGGCCGGCTTATGGGCTGGCTACACCTTC,CSVQAGLWAGYTF
15,TRBJ1-2,.,TRBD1,TRBV30,TGTGCCTGGAGTGTAGGGGGACAGGGGGCGAATGGCTACACCTTC,CAWSVGGQGANGYTF
15,TRBJ1-5,.,.,TRBV6-1,TGTGCCAGCAGTGAGGACACTTATAGCAATCAGCCCCAGCATTTT,CASSEDTYSNQPQHF
16,TRBJ2-3,once,TRBD2,TRBV3-1/TRBV3-2,TGTGCCAGCAGCCTCGGACTAGCGGGGAGCACAGATACGCAGTATTTT,CASSLGLAGSTDTQYF
16,TRBJ1-4,.,.,TRBV4-3,TGCGCCAGCAGCCAGGTACAGGGCCCGGGAAATGAAAAACTGTTTTTT,CASSQVQGPGNEKLFF
14,TRBJ1-1,.,.,TRBV28,TGTGCCAGCAGGACCATACAGGGTGGCACTGAAGCTTTCTTT,CASRTIQGGTEAFF
17,TRBJ2-3,few,TRBD1,TRBV15,TGTGCCACCAGCAGCGGACAGGTTATCTCTAGCACAGATACGCAGTATTTT,CATSSGQVISSTDTQYF
18,TRBJ1-2,.,.,TRBV15,TGTGCCACCAGCAGAGAGACGATCCCAGGGTCCCTAGGCTATGGCTACACCTTC,CATSRETIPGSLGYGYTF
14,TRBJ1-4,.,.,TRBV15,TGTGCCACCAGCAGAGACAGATCTAATGAAAAACTGTTTTTT,CATSRDRSNEKLFF
12,TRBJ2-3,.,.,TRBV29-1,TGCAGCGTAAATCCAAGCACAGATACGCAGTATTTT,CSVNPSTDTQYF
16,TRBJ1-3,.,.,TRBV6-1,TGTGCCAGCAGTGAGCAAATGGGGCAGGGTGGAAACACCATATATTTT,CASSEQMGQGGNTIYF
15,TRBJ1-1,few,.,TRBV5-4,TGTGCCAGCAGCCCCATCGACAGGCTGAACACTGAAGCTTTCTTT,CASSPIDRLNTEAFF
17,TRBJ1-6,.,.,TRBV3-1/TRBV3-2,TGTGCCAGCAGCCACCCCGGGTGGATTGGAAACAATTCACCCCTCCACTTT,CASSHPGWIGNNSPLHF
11,TRBJ1-2,.,.,TRBV6-1,TGTGCCAGCAGTGAACGGTATGGCTACACCTTC,CASSERYGYTF
14,TRBJ2-7,.,.,TRBV5-5,TGTGCCAGCAGCTCGCGGGACGGCAACTACGAGCAGTACTTC,CASSSRDGNYEQYF
14,TRBJ2-7,.,.,TRBV11-2,TGTGCCAGCAGCTTAGAGCTGGGGAGGTACGAGCAGTACTTC,CASSLELGRYEQYF
20,TRBJ2-6,.,.,TRBV19,TGTGCCAGTAGTAGGGCCCCAGGGCAGAGTGGAACCTCTGGGGCCAACGTCCTGACTTTC,CASSRAPGQSGTSGANVLTF
16,TRBJ1-3,.,.,TRBV9,TGTGCCAGCAGCGTCGGTGTACAGTCGACTGGAAACACCATATATTTT,CASSVGVQSTGNTIYF
15,TRBJ1-5,.,.,TRBV19,TGTGCCAGTAGCCGGACAGCCATTTCCAATCAGCCCCAGCATTTT,CASSRTAISNQPQHF
14,TRBJ1-4,.,TRBD1,TRBV19,TGTGCCAGTAGGCTCCAGGGGGCTAATGAAAAACTGTTTTTT,CASRLQGANEKLFF
12,TRBJ1-5,.,.,TRBV13,TGTGCCAGCAGCCAGGGTCTCCTCCCCCAGCATTTT,CASSQGLLPQHF
17,TRBJ2-1,.,TRBD2,TRBV19,TGTGCCAGTAGTATAGGGCTAGCGGGGGGGCTTGTGAGTGAGCAGTTCTTC,CASSIGLAGGLVSEQFF
13,TRBJ2-5,.,.,TRBV12-3/TRBV12-4,TGTGCCAGCAGTTGGGGGCAGGGGGAGACCCAGTACTTC,CASSWGQGETQYF